These 19 T cell receptor beta chains originate from one sample sequenced in a study of blood T cell repertoires in COVID-19. TCRdb keeps only in-frame clones here, not all; method: immunoSEQ multiplex PCR. The sample gives fewer than 250,000 clones, more than 75% of which show up once; about a sixth is in the top ten. Material for sequencing was PBMCs or T cells enriched from blood (not recorded which). Source of these receptors: a woman aged 45-65 years with acute COVID-19.

This clone appeared many times. The chain couples TRBV27 to TRBJ1-2; 7 nucleotides match TRBD1. V was pared by 4 bases and J by 8 bases, with 4 bases of the junction left unmatched. The germline V gene encodes CDR1 MNHEY and CDR2 SMNVEV (reference sequence). This CDR3 has 12 residues. The CDR3 loop reads CASSSSGGGYTF. The CDR3 coding sequence is TGTGCCAGCAGTTCCTCAGGGGGAGGCTACACCTTC.

The V call is TRBV27, the J call TRBJ2-7, with D perhaps TRBD1 (5 bases). The germline V gene has CDR1 MNHEY and CDR2 SMNVEV (reference sequence). V dropped 6 bases and J dropped 6 bases, with 18 bases sitting between them. This CDR3 is built from 14 residues. Here the CDR3 DNA reads TGTGCCAGCAGCCCCGACCCCCAGGGTGGCGAGCAGTACGTC. Translating gives CASSPDPQGGEQYV.

The chain uses TRBV29-1 and TRBJ1-3; no clear D gene. Germline CDR1 is SQVTM and CDR2 is ANQGSEA. V gave up 5 bases and J gave up 6 bases, with 11 bases separating them. The CDR3 sequence is 12 residues long. This CDR3 reads CSVLEVENTIYF. The CDR3 DNA reads TGCAGCGTTCTTGAAGTAGAAAACACCATATATTTT.

A few counts support this clone. The chain has TRBV6-5 and TRBJ1-6; D not resolved. V lost 0 bases to trimming and J lost 9 bases, with 15 bases between them. The CDR3 consists of 16 residues. Per the germline V gene, CDR1 is MNHEY and CDR2 is SVGAGI. The CDR3 DNA reads TGTGCCAGCAGTTACTCGAGGCGGGCCTTGAGTTCACCCCTCCACTTT. Amino acid sequence: CASSYSRRALSSPLHF.

CDR3 protein: CASSFVDRGPGGTGELFF. CDR3 DNA: TGCGCCAGCAGCTTTGTGGACAGGGGCCCAGGAGGCACCGGGGAGCTGTTTTTT. V gene TRBV5-1 combines with J gene TRBJ2-2; the match to TRBD1 covers 9 bases. Germline CDR1 reads SGHRS; CDR2 reads YFSETQ. V gave up 2 bases and J gave up 4 bases; unmatched junction bases: 12. The CDR3 has 18 amino acids. Complete variable domain (other parts from reference TRBV5-1 and TRBJ2-2): KAGVTQTPRYLIKTRGQQVTLSCSPISGHRSVSWYQQTPGQGLQFLFEYFSETQRNKGNFPGRFSGRQFSNSRSEMNVSTLELGDSALYLCASSFVDRGPGGTGELFFGEGSRLTVL.

This clone was recorded many times. The gene calls are TRBV7-8 and TRBJ2-2; perhaps TRBD2 as D (6 bases). Germline lookup yields CDR1 SGHVS and CDR2 FQNEAQ. The CDR3 loop spans 16 amino acids. Trimming took off 1 base at V and 10 bases at J, with 19 bases between the two ends. The CDR3 DNA reads as TGTGCCAGCAGCTTAGAAGAGGCGGGGACCTCCCCGGAGCTGTTTTTT. Residues: CASSLEEAGTSPELFF.

This chain connects TRBV7-2 to TRBJ1-2; D is ambiguous. In germline, CDR1 is SGHTA, CDR2 FQGNSA. V was trimmed by 5 bases and J by 8 bases, leaving 21 bases between them. This CDR3 comprises 15 residues. CDR3 DNA sequence: TGTGCCAGCAGCGTATACAATTCGTTGGAGTCGGGCTACACCTTC. Translated, it gives CASSVYNSLESGYTF.

The chain couples TRBV16 to TRBJ1-2; no reliable D call. The CDR3 spans 11 residues. Germline V lookup: CDR1 KGHSY, CDR2 FQNENV. Trimming took off 0 bases at V and 7 bases at J, with 3 bases between the two ends. Here the CDR3 reads CASSQSRGYTF. In DNA form, the CDR3 reads TGTGCCAGCAGCCAATCGCGTGGCTACACCTTC.

J is TRBJ2-1 and V is TRBV29-1, with 9 bases that match TRBD2. The V segment lost 4 bases and the J segment 0 bases; nucleotides outside the gene matches: 10. Germline CDR1 is SQVTM and CDR2 is ANQGSEA. This CDR3 is 17 amino acids long. CDR3 DNA sequence: TGCAGCGTTGGTACAGCGGGGGGTACTCGCTCCTACAATGAGCAGTTCTTC. Protein: CSVGTAGGTRSYNEQFF.

Here the CDR3 reads CASSFQETGELFF. The DNA of the CDR3 is TGTGCCAGCAGCTTCCAGGAAACCGGGGAGCTGTTTTTT. The chain combines TRBV11-2 with TRBJ2-2; no definite D call. The germline gives CDR1 SGHAT, CDR2 FQNNGV. V was cut by 3 bases and J by 5 bases, with 7 bases left in between. The CDR3 extends over 13 amino acids.

This clone has only one observation. The V call is TRBV4-1, the J call TRBJ2-5; TRBD2 matches 8 bases. Germline CDR1 is MGHRA and CDR2 is YSYEKL. V lost 4 bases, J lost 3 bases, and 10 bases stayed unmatched. The length of the CDR3 is 16 residues. The CDR3 DNA reads TGCGCCAGCAGCCGGAGTTTCAGCGGGGGAGAAGAGACCCAGTACTTC. Protein sequence: CASSRSFSGGEETQYF.

This chain joins TRBV18 and TRBJ1-5, with D perhaps matching TRBD1 (5 bases). V was shortened by 2 bases and J by 7 bases, with 15 bases between the two germline ends. Germline CDR1 KGHSH, CDR2 LQKENI. The length of the CDR3 is 15 residues. The DNA of the CDR3 is TGTGCCAGCTCACCAGAGTCGGGGACTAGGCAGCCCCAGCATTTT. Translation: CASSPESGTRQPQHF. Together with reference TRBV18 and TRBJ1-5, the CDR3 gives the full variable domain: NAGVMQNPRHLVRRRGQEARLRCSPMKGHSHVYWYRQLPEEGLKFMVYLQKENIIDESGMPKERFSAEFPKEGPSILRIQQVVRGDSAAYFCASSPESGTRQPQHFGDGTRLSIL.

This clone was counted only a few times. V is TRBV24-1 and J is TRBJ2-2, with 10 bases that match TRBD1. Trimming removed 2 bases from V and 1 base from J; junction bases left unmatched: 6. The CDR3 has 18 residues. From germline, CDR1 is KGHDR and CDR2 SFDVKD. Written as DNA, the CDR3 is TGTGCCACCAGTGATTGGGGACAGGGGCTGGGGAACACCGGGGAGCTGTTTTTT. This gives the protein CATSDWGQGLGNTGELFF.

The V and J genes are TRBV18 and TRBJ2-4, with D possibly matching TRBD2 (5 bases). The germline V gene encodes CDR1 KGHSH and CDR2 LQKENI. The CDR3 totals 16 residues. The V gene lost 6 bases and the J gene lost 7 bases, with 22 bases spanning the gap. CDR3: CASSQRDFRLQNIQYF. DNA for the CDR3: TGTGCCAGCTCCCAACGGGATTTCAGACTGCAGAACATTCAGTACTTC.

The chain has TRBV28 and TRBJ2-3, with 8 bases that match TRBD2. V was pared by 4 bases and J by 5 bases, with 2 bases of the junction left unmatched. This CDR3 spans 13 amino acids. The germline V gene has CDR1 MDHEN and CDR2 SYDVKM. CDR3 sequence (DNA): TGTGCCAGCAGTTCCCGGGGGGGAGATACGCAGTATTTT. Its translation is CASSSRGGDTQYF.

This sequence joins TRBV28 and TRBJ1-5, with D possibly being TRBD1 (6 bases). The germline V and J ends were trimmed by 2 bases and 5 bases, with 13 bases remaining between them. Germline V gene data show CDR1 as MDHEN and CDR2 as SYDVKM. This CDR3 comprises 15 residues. In DNA, the CDR3 is TGTGCCAGCAGTTTAGAAGCGGGGGGCCATCAGCCCCAGCATTTT. It is translated as CASSLEAGGHQPQHF.

This clone was found once. The chain couples TRBV2 to TRBJ2-2; 11 bases match TRBD1. The CDR3 length is 15 residues. Losses at the gene ends were 6 bases for V and 5 bases for J; bases not matched to a gene: 5. Germline values: CDR1 SNHLY, CDR2 FYNNEI. The CDR3 here is CASSGQGARTGELFF. The CDR3 DNA sequence: TGTGCCAGCAGCGGACAGGGGGCGCGGACCGGGGAGCTGTTTTTT.

The chain carries TRBV6-4 and TRBJ1-2, with a tentative D call TRBD1 (6 bases). The CDR3 length is 13 residues. The V and J ends lost 2 bases and 6 bases respectively, with 10 bases between them. Germline V gene sequence: CDR1 MRHNA, CDR2 SNTAGT. CDR3 nucleotides: TGTGCCAGCAGTGACGGACAGTTTAATGGCTACACCTTC. Translation gives CASSDGQFNGYTF.

The chain links TRBV28 to TRBJ1-2; no definite D call. The V gene lost 10 bases and the J gene lost 8 bases, with 11 bases spanning the gap. CDR1 MDHEN and CDR2 SYDVKM come from the germline V gene. This CDR3 has 10 amino acids. CDR3 coding DNA: TGTGCCACCCTAGTTGAGGGCTACACCTTC. Protein: CATLVEGYTF.